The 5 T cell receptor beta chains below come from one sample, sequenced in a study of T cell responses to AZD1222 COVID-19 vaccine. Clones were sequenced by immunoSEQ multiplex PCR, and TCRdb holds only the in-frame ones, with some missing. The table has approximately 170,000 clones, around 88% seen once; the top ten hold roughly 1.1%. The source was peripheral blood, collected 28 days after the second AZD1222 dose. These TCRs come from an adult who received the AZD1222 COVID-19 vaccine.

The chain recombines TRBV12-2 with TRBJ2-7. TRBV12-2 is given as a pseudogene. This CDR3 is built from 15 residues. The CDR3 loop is CASRLGMGRTHEQYF. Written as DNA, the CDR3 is TGTGCAAGTCGCTTAGGAATGGGTCGCACACACGAGCAGTACTTC.

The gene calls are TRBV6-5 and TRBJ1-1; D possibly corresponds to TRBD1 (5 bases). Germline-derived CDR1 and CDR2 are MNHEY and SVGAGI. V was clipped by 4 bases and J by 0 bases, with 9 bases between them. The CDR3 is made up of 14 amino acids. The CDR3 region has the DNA TGTGCCAGCAGTTTCAGGGAGCTGAACACTGAAGCTTTCTTT. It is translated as CASSFRELNTEAFF.

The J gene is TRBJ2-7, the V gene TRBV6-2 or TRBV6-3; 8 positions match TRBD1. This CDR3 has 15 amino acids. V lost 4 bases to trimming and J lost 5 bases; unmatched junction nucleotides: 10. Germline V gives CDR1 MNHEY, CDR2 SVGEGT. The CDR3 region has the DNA TGTGCCAGCAGTTCAGACAGGGGAAGTGGCCACGAGCAGTACTTC. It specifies CASSSDRGSGHEQYF.

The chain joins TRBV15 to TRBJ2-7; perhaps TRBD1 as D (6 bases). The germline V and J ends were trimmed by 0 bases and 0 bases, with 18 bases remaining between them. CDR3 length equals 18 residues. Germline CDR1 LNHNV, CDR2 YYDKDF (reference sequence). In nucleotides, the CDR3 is TGTGCCACCAGCAGAGATAGTATCGACAGGACTGACTCCTACGAGCAGTACTTC. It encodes CATSRDSIDRTDSYEQYF.

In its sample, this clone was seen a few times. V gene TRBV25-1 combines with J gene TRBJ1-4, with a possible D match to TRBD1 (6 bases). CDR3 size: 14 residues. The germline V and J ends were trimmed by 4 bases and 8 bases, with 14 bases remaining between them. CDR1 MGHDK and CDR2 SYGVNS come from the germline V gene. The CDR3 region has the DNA TGTGCCAGCAGTGGAACAGGGAGCGACGAAAAACTGTTTTTT. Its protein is CASSGTGSDEKLFF.